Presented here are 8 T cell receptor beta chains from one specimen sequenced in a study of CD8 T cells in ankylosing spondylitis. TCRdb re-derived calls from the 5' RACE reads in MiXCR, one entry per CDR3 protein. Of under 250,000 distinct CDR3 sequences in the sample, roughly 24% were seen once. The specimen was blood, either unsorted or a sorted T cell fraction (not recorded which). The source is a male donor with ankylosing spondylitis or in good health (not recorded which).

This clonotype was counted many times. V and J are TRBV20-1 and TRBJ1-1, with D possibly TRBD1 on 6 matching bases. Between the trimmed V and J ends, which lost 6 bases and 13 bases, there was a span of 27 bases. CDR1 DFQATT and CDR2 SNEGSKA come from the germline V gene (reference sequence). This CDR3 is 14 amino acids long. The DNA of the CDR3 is TGCAGTGCCGGAGACACCGGGACACACACAGGAGGTTTCTTT. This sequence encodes CSAGDTGTHTGGFF.

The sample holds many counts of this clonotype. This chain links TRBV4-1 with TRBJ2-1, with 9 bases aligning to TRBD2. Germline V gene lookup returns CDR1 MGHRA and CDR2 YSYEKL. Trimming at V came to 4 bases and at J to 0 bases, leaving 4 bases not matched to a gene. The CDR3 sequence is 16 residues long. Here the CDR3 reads CASSPRSGSSYNEQFF. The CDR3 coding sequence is TGCGCCAGCAGCCCCCGTAGCGGGAGCTCCTACAATGAGCAGTTCTTC.

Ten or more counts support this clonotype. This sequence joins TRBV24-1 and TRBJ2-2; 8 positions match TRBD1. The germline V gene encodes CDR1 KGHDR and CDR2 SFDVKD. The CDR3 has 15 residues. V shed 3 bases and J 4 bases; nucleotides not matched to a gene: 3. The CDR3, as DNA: TGTGCCACCAGTGATGGCAGGGGGCGCACCGGGGAGCTGTTTTTT. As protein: CATSDGRGRTGELFF.

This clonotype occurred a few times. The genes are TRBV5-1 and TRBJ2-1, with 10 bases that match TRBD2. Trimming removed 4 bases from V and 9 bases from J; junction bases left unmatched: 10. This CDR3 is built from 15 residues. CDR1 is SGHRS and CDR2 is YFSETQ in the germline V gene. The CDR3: CASSPASGSSGEQFF. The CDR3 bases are TGCGCCAGCAGCCCGGCTAGCGGGAGTTCGGGTGAGCAGTTCTTC.

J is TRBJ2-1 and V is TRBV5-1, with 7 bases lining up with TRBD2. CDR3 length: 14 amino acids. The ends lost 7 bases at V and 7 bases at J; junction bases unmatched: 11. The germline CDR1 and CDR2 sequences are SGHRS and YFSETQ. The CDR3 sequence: CASLRSSGRNEQFF. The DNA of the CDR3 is TGCGCCAGCTTGAGGTCTAGCGGTAGGAATGAGCAGTTCTTC. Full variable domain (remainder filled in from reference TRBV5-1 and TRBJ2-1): KAGVTQTPRYLIKTRGQQVTLSCSPISGHRSVSWYQQTPGQGLQFLFEYFSETQRNKGNFPGRFSGRQFSNSRSEMNVSTLELGDSALYLCASLRSSGRNEQFFGPGTRLTVL.

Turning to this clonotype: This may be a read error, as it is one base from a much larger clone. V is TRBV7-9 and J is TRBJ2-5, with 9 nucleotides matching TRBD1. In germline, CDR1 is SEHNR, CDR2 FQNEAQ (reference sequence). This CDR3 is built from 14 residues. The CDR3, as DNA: TGTGCCGGCAGCTCCCGGACAGGGGAAAAGACCCAGTACTTC. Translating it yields CAGSSRTGEKTQYF. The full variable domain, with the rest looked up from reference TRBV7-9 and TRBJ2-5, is DTGVSQNPRHKITKRGQNVTFRCDPISEHNRLYWYRQTLGQGPEFLTYFQNEAQLEKSRLLSDRFSAERPKGSFSTLEIQRTEQGDSAMYLCAGSSRTGEKTQYFGPGTRLLVL.

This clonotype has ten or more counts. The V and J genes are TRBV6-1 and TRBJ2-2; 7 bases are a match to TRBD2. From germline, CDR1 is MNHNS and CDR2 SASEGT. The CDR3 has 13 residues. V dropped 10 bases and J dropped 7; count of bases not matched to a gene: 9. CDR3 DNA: TGTGCCATCCGCCGGGGGGAGGGCGGGGAGCTGTTTTTT. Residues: CAIRRGEGGELFF.

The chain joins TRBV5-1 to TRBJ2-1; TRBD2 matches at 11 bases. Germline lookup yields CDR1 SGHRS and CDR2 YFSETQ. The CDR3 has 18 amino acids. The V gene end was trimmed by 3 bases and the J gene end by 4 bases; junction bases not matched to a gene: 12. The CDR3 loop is CASSSVGTSGSPYNEQFF. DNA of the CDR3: TGCGCCAGCAGCTCGGTCGGAACTAGCGGGAGCCCGTACAATGAGCAGTTCTTC.